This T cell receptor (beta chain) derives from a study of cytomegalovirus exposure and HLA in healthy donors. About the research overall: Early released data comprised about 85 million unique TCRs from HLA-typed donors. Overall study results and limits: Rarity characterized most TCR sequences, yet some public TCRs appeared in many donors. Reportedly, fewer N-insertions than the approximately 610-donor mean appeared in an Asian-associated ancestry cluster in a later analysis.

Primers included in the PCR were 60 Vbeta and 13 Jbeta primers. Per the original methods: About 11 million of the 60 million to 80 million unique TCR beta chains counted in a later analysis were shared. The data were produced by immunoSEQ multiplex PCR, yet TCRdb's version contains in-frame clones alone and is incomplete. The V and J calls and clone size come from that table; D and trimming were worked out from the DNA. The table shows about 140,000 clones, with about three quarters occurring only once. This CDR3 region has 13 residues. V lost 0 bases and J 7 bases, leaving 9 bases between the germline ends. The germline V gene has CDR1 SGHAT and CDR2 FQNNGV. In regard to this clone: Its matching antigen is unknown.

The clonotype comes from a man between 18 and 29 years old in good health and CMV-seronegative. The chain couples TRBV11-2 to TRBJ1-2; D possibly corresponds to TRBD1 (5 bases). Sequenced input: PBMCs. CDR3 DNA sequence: TGTGCCAGCAGCTTAGATCGGGGGAGTGGCTACACCTTC. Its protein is CASSLDRGSGYTF.